This T cell receptor (beta chain) originates from a study of cytomegalovirus exposure and HLA in healthy donors. The CDR3 has 16 amino acids. The V gene's germline CDR1 is SQVTM and CDR2 ANQGSEA. The V end lost 7 bases, the J end lost 0 bases, and 19 bases lay between the germline ends. Vbeta (60) and Jbeta (13) primers were used in the PCR. Generated by immunoSEQ multiplex PCR, the TCRdb table keeps only in-frame clones and is missing some. The sample has about 140,000 clones; around 80% are singletons. The sequenced sample consisted of PBMCs. V is TRBV29-1 and J is TRBJ1-3, with D possibly matching TRBD1 (6 bases). This TCR derives from a man aged 40-49 years in good health and CMV-seronegative. The CDR3 DNA sequence: TGCAGCGCCTTTGTGCCCCTCAGGGGCTCTGGAAACACCATATATTTT. Protein: CSAFVPLRGSGNTIYF.